This TCR beta chain was sequenced during a study of control samples from healthy donors and cancer patients. The sample holds a few counts of this clone. Only in-frame clones appear in the TCRdb table, and some are missing; sequencing was by immunoSEQ multiplex PCR. The repertoire holds about 100,000 clones, with approximately 84% as singletons. V was clipped by 7 bases and J by 0 bases; unmatched bases: 11. Germline V lookup: CDR1 MNHEY, CDR2 SMNVEV (reference sequence). The CDR3 consists of 16 residues. The sequenced sample was blood. The chain is built from TRBV27 and TRBJ2-7, with TRBD1 matching over 8 bases. The sequence was obtained from a man younger than 35 in good health. The CDR3 sequence: CASITTGVWGSYEQYF. CDR3 nucleotide sequence: TGTGCCAGCATCACGACAGGGGTTTGGGGCTCCTACGAGCAGTACTTC.